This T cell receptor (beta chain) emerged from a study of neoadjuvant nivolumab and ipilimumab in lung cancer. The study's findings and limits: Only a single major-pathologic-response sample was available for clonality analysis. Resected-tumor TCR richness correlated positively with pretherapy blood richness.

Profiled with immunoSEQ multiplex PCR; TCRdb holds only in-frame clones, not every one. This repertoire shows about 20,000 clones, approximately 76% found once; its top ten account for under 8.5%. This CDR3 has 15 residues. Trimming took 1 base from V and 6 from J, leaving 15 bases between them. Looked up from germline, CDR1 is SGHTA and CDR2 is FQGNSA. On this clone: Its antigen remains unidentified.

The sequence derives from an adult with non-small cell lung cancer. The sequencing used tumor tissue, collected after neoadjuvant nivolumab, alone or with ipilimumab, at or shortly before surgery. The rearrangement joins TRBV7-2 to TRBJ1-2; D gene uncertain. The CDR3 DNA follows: TGTGCCAGCAGCTTAGTTAACGGAGTTGGGCATGGCTACACCTTC. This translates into CASSLVNGVGHGYTF.